This TCR beta chain was retrieved from a study of blood T cell repertoires in COVID-19. Turning to the study itself: The origin of the acute and convalescent COVID-19 samples was the United States, Italy and Spain. T cells, B-cell-depleted T cells, or PBMCs provided the cDNA or gDNA that served as material.

The repertoire was sequenced with immunoSEQ multiplex PCR; TCRdb's copy has only in-frame clones and lacks some. The sample has around 37,000 clones; about 85% are singletons. This clone has just one count. Seattle patient enrollment occurred during active infection, with longitudinal follow-up thereafter. V lost 5 bases, J lost 7 bases, and 4 bases stayed unmatched. Per the germline V gene, CDR1 is SGHNT and CDR2 is YENEEA. The CDR3 has 13 amino acids. This TCR was recovered from a man between 60 and 70 years old with COVID-19, enrolled during active disease. The sequenced material came from peripheral blood. V and J are TRBV11-3 and TRBJ2-7; TRBD1 matches at 11 bases. This chain's CDR3 is CASSPGTGGEQYF. CDR3 DNA sequence: TGTGCCAGCAGCCCAGGGACAGGGGGAGAGCAGTACTTC.